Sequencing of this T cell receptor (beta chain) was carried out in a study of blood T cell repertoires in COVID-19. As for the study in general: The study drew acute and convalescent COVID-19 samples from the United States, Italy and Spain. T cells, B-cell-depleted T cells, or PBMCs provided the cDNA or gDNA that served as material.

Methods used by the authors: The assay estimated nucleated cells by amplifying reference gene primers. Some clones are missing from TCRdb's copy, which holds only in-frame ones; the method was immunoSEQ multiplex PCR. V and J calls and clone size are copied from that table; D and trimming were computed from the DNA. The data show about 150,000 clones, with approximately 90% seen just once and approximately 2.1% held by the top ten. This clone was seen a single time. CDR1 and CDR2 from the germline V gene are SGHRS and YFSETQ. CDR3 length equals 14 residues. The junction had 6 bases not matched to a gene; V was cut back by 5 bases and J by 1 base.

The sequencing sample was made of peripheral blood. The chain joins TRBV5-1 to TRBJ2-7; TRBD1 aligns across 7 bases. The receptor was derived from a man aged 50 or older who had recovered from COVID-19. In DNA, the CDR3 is TGCGCCAGCAGTCCCTCGACAGGGTCCTACGAGCAGTACTTC. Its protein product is CASSPSTGSYEQYF. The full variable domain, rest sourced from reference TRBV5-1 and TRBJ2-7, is KAGVTQTPRYLIKTRGQQVTLSCSPISGHRSVSWYQQTPGQGLQFLFEYFSETQRNKGNFPGRFSGRQFSNSRSEMNVSTLELGDSALYLCASSPSTGSYEQYFGPGTRLTVT.